This is a list of T cell receptor beta chains from one sample in a study of T-cell memory formation after mild COVID-19. TCRdb redid the calling of the 5' RACE reads with MiXCR, one entry per CDR3 protein. The sample has about 250,000 distinct CDR3 sequences, 15% to 20% seen once. Sequencing was done on a sample of PBMCs or a T cell subset sorted from them (not recorded which). The source is a man aged 18 to 30 who had mild COVID-19 (a few samples of this study predate the infection). Cell type and time point are not known. The CDR3 runs from the conserved cysteine through the conserved F or W. D genes are given only for firm matches. The size field is filled for only some rows; it gives once, few, many or a size class.

TRBV24-1	TRBJ2-3	few	NA	TGTGCCACCAGTGATTCGGCAATTACAGATACGCAGTATTTT	CATSDSAITDTQYF
TRBV20-1	TRBJ2-3	many	TRBD2	TGCAGTGCTCATTCTGCGGGGGGAGGAACAGATACGCAGTATTTT	CSAHSAGGGTDTQYF
TRBV6-5	TRBJ1-4	few	TRBD1	TGTGCCAGCAGTTACTCGACGGGCCAGGGGGTGAATGAAAAACTGTTTTTT	CASSYSTGQGVNEKLFF
TRBV20-1	TRBJ2-3	NA	TRBD2	TGCAGTGCTAGGGTGGTAGCGGGAGATACGCAGTATTTT	CSARVVAGDTQYF
TRBV19	TRBJ2-3	many	NA	TGCGCCAGCAGCCCAGGGAGAGATACGCAGTATTTT	CASSPGRDTQYF
TRBV4-3	TRBJ1-6	NA	NA	TGCGCCAGCAGCCGGGGGGGGAACTCCTATAATTCACCCCTCCACTTT	CASSRGGNSYNSPLHF
TRBV7-3	TRBJ1-1	few	NA	TGTGCCAGCAGCCAAGGGGGGACGACTGAAGCTTTCTTT	CASSQGGTTEAFF
TRBV7-2	TRBJ2-3	many	TRBD2	TGTGCCAGCACCGTAGGAGCGGGACTAAATACGCAGTATTTT	CASTVGAGLNTQYF
TRBV4-2	TRBJ2-3	NA	NA	TGTGCCAGCAGCCAAGAGGGACCCAGGGCAAACACAGATACGCAGTATTTT	CASSQEGPRANTDTQYF
TRBV15	TRBJ1-5	few	NA	TGTGCCACCAGCAGAGTAAGAGGGACGGGGCAGCCCCAGCATTTT	CATSRVRGTGQPQHF
TRBV20-1	TRBJ1-6	few	NA	TGCAGTGCTAGAGATTCGCATCGGGGGGAACGTTCACCCCTCCACTTT	CSARDSHRGERSPLHF
TRBV2	TRBJ2-2	NA	NA	TGTGCCAGCAGACTTTGGGTTGTGACCGGGGAGCTGTTTTTT	CASRLWVVTGELFF
TRBV30	TRBJ2-3	few	NA	TGTGCCTGGAGTGAAGGAGGGGGGAGGGCAGATACGCAGTATTTT	CAWSEGGGRADTQYF
TRBV5-1	TRBJ1-4	NA	TRBD1	TGCGCCAGCAGCTTGGAGCCCCCAGGGGGTAATGAAAAACTGTTTTTT	CASSLEPPGGNEKLFF
TRBV7-2	TRBJ2-5	NA	NA	TGTGCCAGCAGCTCTAGAAGACAAGAGACCCAGTACTTC	CASSSRRQETQYF
TRBV10-3	TRBJ1-2	NA	NA	TGTGCCATCGGTTGGGGTTACGGCTACACCTTC	CAIGWGYGYTF
TRBV4-3	TRBJ2-1	few	NA	TGCGCCAGCAGCCAAGATATCAATGAGCAGTTCTTC	CASSQDINEQFF
TRBV12-3/TRBV12-4	TRBJ2-2	NA	NA	TGTGCCACCGAACGGGGCCCGAACACCGGGGAGCTGTTTTTT	CATERGPNTGELFF
TRBV20-1	TRBJ2-1	NA	NA	TGCAGTGCTAGCCAGCCCAGGCTTGACAATGAGCAGTTCTTC	CSASQPRLDNEQFF
TRBV7-2	TRBJ1-2	few	NA	TGTGCCAGCAGCCCCCCGGACAGCTCTAACTATGGCTACACCTTC	CASSPPDSSNYGYTF
TRBV15	TRBJ2-5	NA	TRBD2	TGTGCCACCAGCAGAGACGCTAGCGGGGAGCAAGAGACCCAGTACTTC	CATSRDASGEQETQYF
TRBV25-1	TRBJ1-6	few	NA	TGTGCCAGCAGCGCGAGAGGGTCACCCCTCCACTTT	CASSARGSPLHF
TRBV6-5	TRBJ2-7	few	NA	TGTGCCAGCAGTTACTCTGTCCCGGGAACCTACGAGCAGTACTTC	CASSYSVPGTYEQYF
TRBV5-1	TRBJ2-1	NA	TRBD2	TGCGCCAGCAGCTACTTTGGCGGGGGATCCTACAATGAGCAGTTCTTC	CASSYFGGGSYNEQFF
TRBV6-5	TRBJ1-1	many	NA	TGTGCCAGCAGTTACTCGGGCACCATGAACACTGAAGCTTTCTTT	CASSYSGTMNTEAFF
TRBV5-1	TRBJ2-7	few	NA	TGCGCCAGCAGCTTGGCCTTGGGACCCTATTACGAGCAGTACTTC	CASSLALGPYYEQYF
TRBV20-1	TRBJ1-2	NA	TRBD1	TGCAGTGCTAACAGGGGGCTCGACTATGGCTACACCTTC	CSANRGLDYGYTF
TRBV6-1	TRBJ2-1	NA	NA	TGTGCCAGCAGTGACGGTCCCATCTCCTACAATGAGCAGTTCTTC	CASSDGPISYNEQFF
TRBV19	TRBJ2-1	NA	NA	TGTGCCAGTTCTAATACAATGGTTAATGAGCAGTTCTTC	CASSNTMVNEQFF
TRBV6-5	TRBJ2-5	few	NA	TGTGCCAGCAGTTACTCCGGCAGGGAGTACTTC	CASSYSGREYF
TRBV5-1	TRBJ1-1	few	TRBD1	TGCGCCAGCAGCGGACAGGGAGCGAACACTGAAGCTTTCTTT	CASSGQGANTEAFF
TRBV5-6	TRBJ1-1	many	NA	TGTGCCAGCAGCCCTAGGTGGGGGGTCGGCACTGAAGCTTTCTTT	CASSPRWGVGTEAFF
TRBV7-2	TRBJ1-1	many	NA	TGTGCCAGCAGCCAGGCGGGGGGCAGCGCTGAAGCTTTCTTT	CASSQAGGSAEAFF
TRBV7-9	TRBJ2-7	NA	TRBD1	TGTGCCAGCAGCGGGACAGGGGGGCAGCAGTACTTC	CASSGTGGQQYF
TRBV12-3/TRBV12-4	TRBJ2-3	NA	TRBD1	TGTGCCAGCAGTTTAGCAGGGGGCGTATATACGCAGTATTTT	CASSLAGGVYTQYF
TRBV28	TRBJ2-5	few	NA	TGTGCCAGCAGTTTCGGGGCCCCACCTAGGGAGACCCAGTACTTC	CASSFGAPPRETQYF
TRBV2	TRBJ1-5	NA	TRBD1	TGTGCCAGCAGCGGACAGGGGGCGTTTCAGCCCCAGCATTTT	CASSGQGAFQPQHF